Reported below is one TCR beta chain. What it recognizes is unknown. Donors consisted of healthy bone marrow donors. These data belong to a study of cytomegalovirus exposure and HLA in healthy donors. Whole-study findings and limits: Specific recognition of CMV antigens was confirmed in vitro for a few chains (all CMV-associated).

It was with 60 Vbeta and 13 Jbeta primers that the PCR ran. Profiled with immunoSEQ multiplex PCR; TCRdb holds only in-frame clones, not every one. Among more than 95,000 clones listed, about 79% were seen once. The junction had 3 bases not matched to a gene; V was cut back by 0 bases and J by 7 bases. CDR3 size: 15 residues. Germline lookup yields CDR1 SGHVS and CDR2 FQNEAQ. This receptor was identified in a man aged 55 to 70 in good health and CMV-seropositive. V usage is TRBV7-8 and J usage is TRBJ1-6, with 7 nucleotides matching TRBD1. The sequencing sample was made of PBMCs. In DNA, the CDR3 is TGTGCCAGCAGCTTAGCAGGGGGCGAGAATTCACCCCTCCACTTT. It codes for CASSLAGGENSPLHF.